This T cell receptor beta chain appears in the sequencing data of a study of Ad26.COV2.S vaccination and SARS-CoV-2 variants. Profiled with immunoSEQ multiplex PCR; TCRdb holds only in-frame clones, not every one. The table records about 470,000 clones, 80% to 95% of them present only once. Documented treatment: 15 to 20 received Ad26.COV2.S at low or high dose, single or two shots; several received placebo; per-sample allocation not given. Repertoires come from day 63 after the first vaccine or placebo injection. The CDR3 length is 20 residues. V was clipped by 1 base and J by 0 bases; unmatched bases: 10. Germline V gene lookup returns CDR1 MNHEY and CDR2 SMNVEV (reference sequence).

The TCR comes from a person between 18 and 60 years old who received the Ad26.COV2.S COVID-19 vaccine or a placebo. Sequenced material: peripheral blood, taken in a trial of Ad26.COV2.S vaccine versus placebo. The V gene is TRBV27, the J gene TRBJ2-1; 12 bases are shared with TRBD2. The CDR3 sequence: CASSLFRLAGVSSSYNEQFF. The CDR3 DNA is TGTGCCAGCAGTTTATTCCGACTAGCGGGAGTATCCAGCTCCTACAATGAGCAGTTCTTC.